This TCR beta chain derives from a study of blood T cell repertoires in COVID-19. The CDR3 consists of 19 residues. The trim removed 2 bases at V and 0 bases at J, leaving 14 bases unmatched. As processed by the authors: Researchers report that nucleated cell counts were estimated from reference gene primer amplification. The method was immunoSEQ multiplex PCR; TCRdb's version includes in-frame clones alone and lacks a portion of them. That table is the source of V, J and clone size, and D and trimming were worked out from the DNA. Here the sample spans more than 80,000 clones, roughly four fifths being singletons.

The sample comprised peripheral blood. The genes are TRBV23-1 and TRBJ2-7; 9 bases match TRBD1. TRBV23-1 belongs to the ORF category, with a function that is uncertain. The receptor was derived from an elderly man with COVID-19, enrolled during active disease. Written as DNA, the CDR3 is TGCGCCAGCAGTCAACTGAGTGCCGGGACAGGGCCTCGCTCCTACGAGCAGTACTTC. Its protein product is CASSQLSAGTGPRSYEQYF.